The 10 T cell receptor beta chains listed next were all sequenced from one sample in a study of cytomegalovirus exposure and HLA in healthy donors. In the PCR, 60 Vbeta and 13 Jbeta primers were used. Libraries were prepared by immunoSEQ multiplex PCR; TCRdb keeps only in-frame clonotypes and omits some of them. The top ten clones hold almost 25% of a sample with around 80,000 clones, roughly 9.1% of them seen once. The sample comprised PBMCs. All receptors derive from a man aged 55 to 70 in good health and CMV-seropositive.

The chain uses TRBV6-6 and TRBJ2-7; D remains unclear. Germline CDR1 and CDR2: MNHNY and SVGAGI (reference sequence). The V and J ends lost 2 bases and 7 bases respectively, with 9 bases between them. The CDR3 contains 12 residues. The CDR3 DNA follows: TGTGCCAGCAGTTACGCCAATGAGGAGCAGTACGTC. It is translated as CASSYANEEQYV.

As concerns this clone: The same CDR3 arises from other DNA sequences in this sample as well. The chain employs TRBV30 and TRBJ2-7; 8 nucleotides match TRBD1. The CDR3 length is 12 residues. V lost 5 bases and J lost 3; bases outside the gene matches: 3. Germline CDR1 and CDR2: GTSNPN and SVGIG (reference sequence). CDR3 sequence: CAWGQGSYEQYF. Here the CDR3 DNA reads TGTGCCTGGGGACAGGGTAGCTACGAGCAGTACTTC.

This clone came up a few times. J is TRBJ2-1 and V is TRBV6-1, with D possibly being TRBD1 (5 bases). Trimming removed 0 bases from V and 5 bases from J, with 14 bases in between. Germline V gene lookup returns CDR1 MNHNS and CDR2 SASEGT. The CDR3 runs 16 residues. The DNA of the CDR3 is TGTGCCAGCAGTGAAGCGCTTCGACAGAGTCACAATGAGCAGTTCTTC. It yields the protein CASSEALRQSHNEQFF.

Of note for this clone: At one of its ends the junction is not consistent with the germline gene, which may arise from a read error. The V call is TRBV27, the J call TRBJ2-5; maybe TRBD1 (5 bases). This CDR3 has 16 amino acids. Per germline, CDR1 MNHEY and CDR2 SMNVEV (reference sequence). The DNA for the CDR3 is TGTGCCAGCAGTGTATCATCAACAGGATACCAAGAGACCCAGTACTTC. It yields the protein CASSVSSTGYQETQYF.

This clone was detected only a few times. The rearrangement uses TRBV29-1 and TRBJ2-7; D gene uncertain. This CDR3 has 11 amino acids. V lost 4 bases and J lost 3, with 7 bases in between. Germline-derived CDR1 and CDR2 are SQVTM and ANQGSEA. The CDR3 is CSVGSYYEQYF. CDR3 sequence (DNA): TGCAGCGTTGGTAGTTACTACGAGCAGTACTTC.

In this sample, this clone turned up a few times. The V call is TRBV18, the J call TRBJ1-4, with no clear D. The germline V and J ends were trimmed by 2 bases and 8 bases, with 9 bases remaining between them. The CDR3 has 13 amino acids. Germline V gene data show CDR1 as KGHSH and CDR2 as LQKENI. The chain's CDR3 is CASSPGVREKLFF. The DNA of the CDR3 is TGTGCCAGCTCACCAGGAGTGAGGGAAAAACTGTTTTTT.

This clone was detected many times. The rearrangement uses TRBV19 and TRBJ2-6; 9 nucleotides align to TRBD1. Germline V gene sequence: CDR1 LNHDA, CDR2 SQIVND (reference sequence). The CDR3 runs to 17 residues. The junction had 8 bases not matched to a gene; V was cut back by 5 bases and J by 3 bases. The DNA for the CDR3 is TGTGCCAGTAGTGTTCGACAGGGGGTGGTTGGGGCCAACGTCCTGACTTTC. Amino acids: CASSVRQGVVGANVLTF.

In its sample, this clone was seen a few times. V gene TRBV28 combines with J gene TRBJ1-4; D is ambiguous. V shed 9 bases and J shed 7 bases, with 18 bases lying between them. CDR3 length: 14 amino acids. The germline V gene encodes CDR1 MDHEN and CDR2 SYDVKM. DNA of the CDR3: TGTGCCAGTGGAGAGGAGGTTAGGCCTGAAAAACTGTTTTTT. This translates into CASGEEVRPEKLFF.

This clone was seen more than once but under ten times. This chain joins TRBV28 and TRBJ1-1; possibly TRBD1 for D (5 bases). The CDR3 runs 14 residues. V was clipped by 7 bases and J by 4 bases, with 16 bases between them. Germline loops: CDR1 MDHEN, CDR2 SYDVKM. The CDR3 reads CASTPVGGFTEAFF. The CDR3 DNA reads as TGTGCCAGCACCCCTGTTGGGGGGTTCACTGAAGCTTTCTTT.

This clone was counted a few times. The V and J genes are TRBV5-1 and TRBJ1-1; the D is unclear. Deletions cut 7 bases from V and 1 base from J, with 8 bases between. The CDR3 loop spans 12 amino acids. Germline V gene sequence: CDR1 SGHRS, CDR2 YFSETQ. The CDR3 DNA reads TGCGCCAGCCGTCGAGAGAACACTGAAGCTTTCTTT. Translated: CASRRENTEAFF.